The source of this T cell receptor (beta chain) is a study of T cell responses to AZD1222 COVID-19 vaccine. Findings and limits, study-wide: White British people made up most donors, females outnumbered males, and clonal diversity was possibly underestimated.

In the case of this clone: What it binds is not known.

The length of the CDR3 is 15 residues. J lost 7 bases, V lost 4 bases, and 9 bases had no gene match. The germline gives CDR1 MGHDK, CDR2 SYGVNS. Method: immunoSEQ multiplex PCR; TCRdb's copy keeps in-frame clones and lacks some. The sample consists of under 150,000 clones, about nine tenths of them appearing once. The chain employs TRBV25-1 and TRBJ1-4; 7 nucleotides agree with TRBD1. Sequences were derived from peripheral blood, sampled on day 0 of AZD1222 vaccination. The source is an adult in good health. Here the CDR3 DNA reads TGTGCCAGCAGTGTCCCGGGACAGCCGTTTGAAAAACTGTTTTTT. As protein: CASSVPGQPFEKLFF.